The 22 T cell receptor beta chains presented below share a single source sample, sequenced in a study of blood T cell repertoires in COVID-19. Sequenced by immunoSEQ multiplex PCR; TCRdb stores in-frame clones only, minus some. The sample has over 300,000 clones, approximately 85% seen once. Sequences were obtained from peripheral blood. Source of these receptors: a human donor in a cohort sampled during active COVID-19.

This sequence joins TRBV5-8 and TRBJ1-2; D remains ambiguous. This CDR3 has 14 amino acids. The germline CDR1 and CDR2 sequences are SGHTS and YDEGEE. Trimming removed 2 bases at V and 4 bases at J, with 12 bases between. The CDR3 DNA reads TGTGCCAGCAGCTTAACCCGAGAAAGCTATGGCTACACCTTC. Translated: CASSLTRESYGYTF.

The gene calls are TRBV4-2 and TRBJ1-5; D not certain. The germline V gene has CDR1 LGHNA and CDR2 YNFKEQ. V shed 0 bases and J shed 0 bases, with 12 bases lying between them. CDR3 length: 17 residues. The chain's CDR3 is CASSQDLTDYSNQPQHF. The CDR3 region has the DNA TGTGCCAGCAGCCAAGATTTAACAGACTATAGCAATCAGCCCCAGCATTTT.

This clone was counted at least ten times. The rearrangement uses TRBV29-1 and TRBJ2-4; D remains ambiguous. Deletions cut 4 bases from V and 5 bases from J, with 6 bases between. Germline assignment: CDR1 SQVTM and CDR2 ANQGSEA. The CDR3 is 11 amino acids. For the CDR3, the DNA is TGCAGCGTTGCGGTTCAAAACATTCAGTACTTC. Protein product: CSVAVQNIQYF.

The chain recombines TRBV7-9 with TRBJ2-1, with a weak D call TRBD1 (5 bases). The CDR3 totals 15 residues. Germline CDR1 reads SEHNR; CDR2 reads FQNEAQ (reference sequence). Trimming removed 6 bases at V and 0 bases at J, with 12 bases between. The CDR3, as DNA: TGTGCCAGCAGGTCAGGGTTTAGCTCCTACAATGAGCAGTTCTTC. Amino acids: CASRSGFSSYNEQFF.

This chain connects TRBV7-7 to TRBJ2-2, with unresolved D. The length of the CDR3 is 18 residues. Germline V lookup: CDR1 SSHAT, CDR2 FNYEAQ (reference sequence). Trimming removed 4 bases from V and 0 bases from J, with 18 bases in between. The CDR3 DNA is TGTGCCAGCAGCTCCAGACCTGGCGGCAGCGCGAACACCGGGGAGCTGTTTTTT. Its translation is CASSSRPGGSANTGELFF.

The J gene is TRBJ2-2, the V gene TRBV19; D is unclear. Germline values: CDR1 LNHDA, CDR2 SQIVND (reference sequence). CDR3 length: 12 amino acids. V was pared by 8 bases and J by 6 bases, with 10 bases between. The CDR3 protein is CASERRPGELFF. The CDR3 nucleotides read TGTGCCAGTGAACGGAGACCCGGGGAGCTGTTTTTT.

The chain combines TRBV5-1 with TRBJ2-3; no firm D call. Germline V gene sequence: CDR1 SGHRS, CDR2 YFSETQ. V was shortened by 4 bases and J by 0 bases, with 6 bases between the two germline ends. The CDR3 runs 13 residues. The chain's CDR3 is CASSPSSTDTQYF. The CDR3 DNA is TGCGCCAGCAGCCCCTCCAGCACAGATACGCAGTATTTT.

The chain carries TRBV12-5 and TRBJ2-2; tentatively, D is TRBD1 (6 bases). The CDR3 has 13 residues. Germline V lookup: CDR1 LGHNT, CDR2 FRNRAP. The V gene lost 5 bases and the J gene lost 5 bases, with 9 bases spanning the gap. As DNA, the CDR3 is TGTGCTAGTGGTCGGGACACAACCGGGGAGCTGTTTTTT. Translating gives CASGRDTTGELFF.

The V call is TRBV6-5, the J call TRBJ2-7, with a weak D call TRBD1 (6 bases). This CDR3 is 13 amino acids long. The germline gives CDR1 MNHEY, CDR2 SVGAGI. The V gene lost 6 bases and the J gene lost 4 bases, with 13 bases spanning the gap. The CDR3 protein is CASRNRDGYEQYF. The DNA for the CDR3 is TGTGCCAGCAGAAACAGGGACGGTTACGAGCAGTACTTC.

The chain is built from TRBV7-2 and TRBJ1-1, with D hard to call. CDR3 size: 15 residues. Germline V gene sequence: CDR1 SGHTA, CDR2 FQGNSA. Trimming left V 4 bases short and J 0 bases short, with 12 bases between. The CDR3 DNA sequence: TGTGCCAGCAGCTCCGCCTGGGCCCTGAACACTGAAGCTTTCTTT. Protein product: CASSSAWALNTEAFF.

This chain uses TRBV6-2 or TRBV6-3 with TRBJ1-1, with D possibly matching TRBD1 (5 bases). Looked up from germline, CDR1 is MNHEY and CDR2 is SVGEGT. The V end lost 7 bases, the J end lost 4 bases, and 19 bases lay between the germline ends. This CDR3 is built from 15 residues. The DNA for the CDR3 is TGTGCCAGCAACCCTCGGGGGATACGGGGCACTGAAGCTTTCTTT. This gives the protein CASNPRGIRGTEAFF.

This rearrangement joins TRBV2 to TRBJ1-2; D ambiguous. This CDR3 contains 13 residues. V was cut by 2 bases and J by 11 bases, with 15 bases left in between. In germline, CDR1 is SNHLY, CDR2 FYNNEI. CDR3 sequence: CASSESIRGGYTF. CDR3 bases: TGTGCCAGCAGTGAAAGTATCCGGGGTGGGTACACCTTC.

The chain employs TRBV19 and TRBJ1-6; 8 nucleotides match TRBD1. CDR1 is LNHDA and CDR2 is SQIVND in the germline V gene (reference sequence). This CDR3 is 17 amino acids long. Trimming cost V 5 bases and J 1 base; bases outside gene matches: 7. The CDR3 sequence: CASSPPDRGSYNSPLHF. Here the CDR3 DNA reads TGTGCCAGTAGTCCCCCAGACAGGGGTTCCTATAATTCACCCCTCCACTTT.

This rearrangement joins TRBV7-2 to TRBJ1-2, with D perhaps TRBD1 (6 bases). Trimming shortened V by 8 bases and J by 4 bases, and 20 bases separated the two germline ends. This CDR3 contains 15 residues. From germline, CDR1 is SGHTA and CDR2 FQGNSA. The CDR3 region is CASVITPGTTYGYTF. Written as DNA, the CDR3 is TGTGCCAGCGTAATTACACCCGGGACAACCTATGGCTACACCTTC. Using reference TRBV7-2 and TRBJ1-2 for the parts outside the CDR3, the full variable domain is GAGVSQSPSNKVTEKGKDVELRCDPISGHTALYWYRQSLGQGLEFLIYFQGNSAPDKSGLPSDRFSAERTGGSVSTLTIQRTQQEDSAVYLCASVITPGTTYGYTFGSGTRLTVV.

The genes are TRBV6-5 and TRBJ2-3; D might be TRBD2 (6 bases). Germline V gene sequence: CDR1 MNHEY, CDR2 SVGAGI. Deletions cut 8 bases from V and 0 bases from J, with 15 bases between. The CDR3 extends over 15 amino acids. The CDR3 DNA reads TGTGCCAGCGGGGGACGGGGGACTAGCACAGATACGCAGTATTTT. Residues: CASGGRGTSTDTQYF.

The gene calls are TRBV2 and TRBJ2-1; 10 positions agree with TRBD2. Losses at the gene ends were 1 base for V and 0 bases for J; bases not matched to a gene: 0. The CDR3 extends over 16 amino acids. Germline assignment: CDR1 SNHLY and CDR2 FYNNEI. CDR3 in DNA: TGTGCCAGCAGTGAAGAGCGGGGGGGCTCCTACAATGAGCAGTTCTTC. Translation: CASSEERGGSYNEQFF.

CDR3 DNA: TGTGCCAGCAGTGAAGGGGGAGACACTGAAGCTTTCTTT. Translation gives CASSEGGDTEAFF. This sequence joins TRBV6-1 and TRBJ1-1; no reliable D call. The length of the CDR3 is 13 residues. V shed 1 base and J shed 3 bases, with 6 bases lying between them. Germline loops: CDR1 MNHNS, CDR2 SASEGT.

The V call is TRBV21-1, the J call TRBJ2-1; no DNA check was done on the table's D call, TRBD2. TRBV21-1 is shown as a pseudogene. The CDR3 sequence is 14 residues long. The CDR3 protein is CAGPGVLSYNEQFF. The CDR3 DNA follows: TGTGCCGGGCCCGGGGTTCTTTCGTACAATGAGCAGTTCTTC.

This chain connects TRBV2 to TRBJ2-1, with 9 nucleotides matching TRBD1. The CDR3 runs to 13 residues. The germline V gene encodes CDR1 SNHLY and CDR2 FYNNEI. The J segment lost 14 bases and the V segment lost 8 bases, leaving 13 bases of the junction unmatched. CDR3 nucleotides: TGTGCCAGCGACTCTAATAGAGACAGGGGGGAGTTCTTC. Translated: CASDSNRDRGEFF.

The chain couples TRBV5-6 to TRBJ2-2, with 11 bases matching TRBD2. The CDR3 is 15 residues long. The germline gives CDR1 SGHDT, CDR2 YYEEEE. The V and J ends lost 3 bases and 8 bases, in that order; junction bases with no gene match: 6. The CDR3 DNA follows: TGTGCCAGCAGCTCCGGACTAGCGGGTAATGGGGAGCTGTTTTTT. It translates to CASSSGLAGNGELFF.

The rearrangement uses TRBV30 and TRBJ2-1, with D perhaps matching TRBD2 (5 bases). CDR3 length: 14 amino acids. Germline V gene sequence: CDR1 GTSNPN, CDR2 SVGIG (reference sequence). V was cut by 7 bases and J by 0 bases, with 13 bases left in between. The DNA for the CDR3 is TGTGCCTACCTCATAGGGAGCTCCTACAATGAGCAGTTCTTC. Translating gives CAYLIGSSYNEQFF.

V usage is TRBV12-5 and J usage is TRBJ1-2; D is unresolved. The CDR3 has 13 residues. Germline CDR1 and CDR2: LGHNT and FRNRAP. V gave up 5 bases and J gave up 5 bases, with 12 bases separating them. The CDR3 protein is CASGPPSSYGYTF. CDR3 bases: TGTGCTAGTGGTCCCCCCTCCTCTTATGGCTACACCTTC.